Below, 8 T cell receptor beta chains from the same sample are listed, as sequenced in a study of Graves' ophthalmopathy and Graves' hyperthyroidism. Amplifying from RNA transcripts, the study obtained TCR beta CDR3 regions. Amplification began with first-round RT-PCR using HTBI primers, then second-round multiplex PCR was performed. TCRdb re-called the multiplex PCR reads through MiXCR, storing one row per CDR3 protein. Of over 450,000 distinct CDR3 sequences in the sample, around an eighth were seen once. Sequencing was carried out using blood. Source of these receptors: a woman aged 25-40 years with Graves' ophthalmopathy.

The sample holds a few counts of this clonotype. The chain recombines TRBV6-5 with TRBJ2-5, with 8 positions matching TRBD1. Trimming at V came to 0 bases and at J to 2 bases, leaving 8 bases not matched to a gene. Germline CDR1 reads MNHEY; CDR2 reads SVGAGI. The CDR3 has 17 residues. This CDR3 reads CASSYSRTGNFQETQYF. The CDR3 DNA sequence: TGTGCCAGCAGTTACTCCCGGACAGGGAACTTTCAAGAGACCCAGTACTTC.

This clonotype was counted at least ten times. This chain uses TRBV19 with TRBJ1-6; 9 bases fit TRBD1. CDR1 is LNHDA and CDR2 is SQIVND in the germline V gene (reference sequence). V dropped 6 bases and J dropped 6; count of bases not matched to a gene: 6. This CDR3 contains 15 residues. CDR3 nucleotides: TGTGCCAGTAGATCCGGGACAGGGAGTAATTCACCCCTCCACTTT. Residues: CASRSGTGSNSPLHF.

This clonotype was seen many times. The rearrangement joins TRBV6-5 to TRBJ1-3; D not resolved. The CDR3 is 15 amino acids. Germline V gene data show CDR1 as MNHEY and CDR2 as SVGAGI. V was cut by 10 bases and J by 0 bases, with 16 bases left in between. The DNA of the CDR3 is TGTGCCACGCCAAGACAAGACTACTCTGGAAACACCATATATTTT. Protein product: CATPRQDYSGNTIYF.

This clonotype was seen only a few times. The chain has TRBV6-5 and TRBJ1-5; weak D call: TRBD1 (6 bases). The germline gives CDR1 MNHEY, CDR2 SVGAGI. The CDR3 has 16 residues. V lost 4 bases and J lost 4, with 17 bases in between. The CDR3 DNA follows: TGTGCCAGCAGTTCAACTCGGGGGGGCGGGAATCAGCCCCAGCATTTT. Protein: CASSSTRGGGNQPQHF.

The chain employs TRBV20-1 and TRBJ2-7, with 13 bases that match TRBD2. The germline CDR1 and CDR2 sequences are DFQATT and SNEGSKA (reference sequence). The length of the CDR3 is 15 residues. The V segment lost 3 bases and the J segment 1 base; nucleotides outside the gene matches: 3. CDR3 protein: CSASGGLAGSYEQYF. Written as DNA, the CDR3 is TGCAGTGCTAGTGGGGGACTAGCGGGGTCCTACGAGCAGTACTTC.

The rearrangement uses TRBV20-1 and TRBJ2-5; 7 bases line up with TRBD2. The CDR3 has 14 amino acids. Germline CDR1 reads DFQATT; CDR2 reads SNEGSKA (reference sequence). The V segment lost 7 bases and the J segment 1 base; nucleotides outside the gene matches: 9. CDR3 amino acids: CSGLPASGQETQYF. The CDR3 nucleotides are TGCAGTGGGCTGCCGGCTAGCGGCCAAGAGACCCAGTACTTC.

About this clonotype: Being one base from a much bigger clone, this may be a read error. J is TRBJ1-1 and V is TRBV12-5, with D unresolved. This CDR3 contains 11 residues. In germline, CDR1 is LGHNT, CDR2 FRNRAP. CDR3 sequence: CASAPNTEACF. In nucleotides, the CDR3 is TGTGCTAGTGCCCCCAACACTGAAGCTTGCTTT.

This clonotype occurred many times. The V gene is TRBV20-1, the J gene TRBJ2-7; tentative D call: TRBD2 (6 bases). V was clipped by 0 bases and J by 0 bases, with 12 bases between them. Germline values: CDR1 DFQATT, CDR2 SNEGSKA (reference sequence). CDR3 size: 15 residues. The CDR3 DNA follows: TGCAGTGCTAGAGATTGTACTAGCAGCTCCTACGAGCAGTACTTC. This translates into CSARDCTSSSYEQYF.